The 21 T cell receptor beta chains presented below share a single source sample, sequenced in a study of breast tumors, draining lymph nodes, adjacent tissues. TCRdb re-called the multiplex PCR reads through MiXCR, storing one row per CDR3 protein. Found here are around 250,000 distinct CDR3 sequences, 30% to 35% of them singletons; the top ten hold roughly 3.5%. Samples came from axillary lymph nodes draining the breast cancer. What was sequenced was axillary lymph node tissue. The receptors here all came from a female donor with breast cancer. Some clones in this sample may be carry-over from other donors' samples.

As to this clonotype: It may be a read error: a sequence one base away is much more abundant. The chain recombines TRBV6-1 with TRBJ1-2, with 8 bases fitting TRBD1. Germline loops: CDR1 MNHNS, CDR2 SASEGT. The CDR3 extends over 15 amino acids. The V and J ends lost 5 bases and 5 bases, in that order; junction bases with no gene match: 10. CDR3 nucleotide sequence: TGTGCCAGCAGTCATCGGACAGGGCACAATTATGGCTACACCTTC. This translates into CASSHRTGHNYGYTF.

This rearrangement joins TRBV19 to TRBJ1-1; D perhaps matches TRBD1 (5 bases). This CDR3 spans 14 amino acids. CDR1 is LNHDA, CDR2 SQIVND, per germline (reference sequence). V lost 2 bases and J lost 2, with 9 bases in between. CDR3 nucleotides: TGTGCCAGTAGTATACCCGGGGCTAACACTGAAGCTTTCTTT. Encoded protein: CASSIPGANTEAFF. Using reference TRBV19 and TRBJ1-1 for the parts outside the CDR3, the full variable domain is DGGITQSPKYLFRKEGQNVTLSCEQNLNHDAMYWYRQDPGQGLRLIYYSQIVNDFQKGDIAEGYSVSREKKESFPLTVTSAQKNPTAFYLCASSIPGANTEAFFGQGTRLTVV.

This clonotype was counted at least ten times. V usage is TRBV7-2 and J usage is TRBJ2-5; D unclear. Trimming left V 1 base short and J 5 bases short, with 14 bases between. The CDR3 has 15 amino acids. The germline gives CDR1 SGHTA, CDR2 FQGNSA. The CDR3 DNA follows: TGTGCCAGCAGCTTAGACTTTGCAACCCAGGAGACCCAGTACTTC. Protein product: CASSLDFATQETQYF.

This clonotype was seen ten or more times. This chain links TRBV4-3 with TRBJ2-1, with D hard to call. The CDR3 covers 15 residues. Germline CDR1 is LGHNA and CDR2 is YSLEER. Trimming removed 1 base from V and 8 bases from J, with 15 bases in between. Here the CDR3 reads CASSQGVRLADEQFF. Here the CDR3 DNA reads TGCGCCAGCAGCCAAGGGGTCCGGCTCGCGGATGAGCAGTTCTTC.

At least ten counts were recorded for this clonotype. The chain has TRBV12-3 or TRBV12-4 and TRBJ2-3, with 9 bases fitting TRBD1. The CDR3 has 16 amino acids. V gave up 5 bases and J gave up 1 base; unmatched junction bases: 7. The CDR3 DNA is TGTGCCAGCAGTCCGGGACAGGGATTCCGCACAGATACGCAGTATTTT. The encoded protein is CASSPGQGFRTDTQYF.

The J gene is TRBJ2-1, the V gene TRBV27; maybe TRBD2 (5 bases). CDR1 MNHEY and CDR2 SMNVEV come from the germline V gene (reference sequence). V lost 7 bases and J lost 0, with 13 bases in between. CDR3 length: 15 amino acids. CDR3 nucleotides: TGTGCCAGCAATTGGGGAGCGTCCTCCTACAATGAGCAGTTCTTC. Translated: CASNWGASSYNEQFF.

The chain has TRBV12-3 or TRBV12-4 and TRBJ2-6; D is unresolved. The CDR3 is 14 residues long. The V end was cut by 4 bases, the J end by 4 bases, with 8 bases between. CDR3 loop: CASSCATGANVLTF. In DNA, the CDR3 is TGTGCCAGCAGTTGCGCGACAGGGGCCAACGTCCTGACTTTC.

With respect to this clonotype: This may be a read error: a much more frequent sequence differs by one nucleotide. DNA for the CDR3: TGTGCCAGCAGCTTACCTAACAGGACACTCTATGGCTACCCCTTC. Protein sequence: CASSLPNRTLYGYPF. The chain links TRBV7-9 to TRBJ1-2; a weak D match, TRBD1 (5 bases). This CDR3 has 15 amino acids. The germline CDR1 and CDR2 sequences are SEHNR and FQNEAQ (reference sequence).

This clonotype was recorded many times. The chain employs TRBV20-1 and TRBJ2-1, with 12 bases lining up with TRBD2. The CDR3 consists of 14 residues. With V trimmed by 6 bases and J by 2 bases, 2 bases remained unmatched. Germline lookup yields CDR1 DFQATT and CDR2 SNEGSKA (reference sequence). The chain's CDR3 is CSASSGGAYNEQFF. CDR3 sequence (DNA): TGCAGTGCCTCTAGCGGGGGGGCCTACAATGAGCAGTTCTTC.

At least ten counts were recorded for this clonotype. The CDR3 bases are TGTGCCAGCAGCTTTTCGACAGGGAAGACAGATACGCAGTATTTT. This gives the protein CASSFSTGKTDTQYF. The V and J genes are TRBV7-2 and TRBJ2-3; 7 bases align to TRBD1. With V trimmed by 3 bases and J by 3 bases, 6 bases remained unmatched. The CDR3 sequence is 15 residues long. Germline CDR1 is SGHTA and CDR2 is FQGNSA.

This clonotype was recorded at least ten times. The rearrangement links TRBV5-4 to TRBJ1-6, with D unclear. Germline lookup yields CDR1 SGHNT and CDR2 YYREEE (reference sequence). Trimming cost V 4 bases and J 14 bases, with 16 bases left between them. This CDR3 spans 13 amino acids. The CDR3 protein is CASSTTTGLTLHF. The CDR3, as DNA: TGTGCCAGCAGCACTACCACGGGGTTGACCCTCCACTTT.

This clonotype was recorded a few times. The DNA for the CDR3 is TGTGCCAGCAGTGAAAGGTGGGGGGGAGGGAATGAGCAGTTCTTC. This codes for CASSERWGGGNEQFF. The chain carries TRBV6-6 and TRBJ2-1; 7 positions match TRBD2. Germline-derived CDR1 and CDR2 are MNHNY and SVGAGI (reference sequence). V shed 5 bases, J shed 7 bases, and the junction held 11 bases outside the gene matches. CDR3 length equals 15 residues.

This rearrangement joins TRBV12-3 or TRBV12-4 to TRBJ1-1, with D possibly being TRBD1 (6 bases). Trimming shortened V by 6 bases and J by 0 bases, and 14 bases separated the two germline ends. This CDR3 has 15 amino acids. In DNA, the CDR3 is TGTGCCAGCAGCATAGGGGGAAACTTGAACACTGAAGCTTTCTTT. Its translation: CASSIGGNLNTEAFF.

The rearrangement links TRBV5-1 to TRBJ2-1, with D maybe TRBD1 (6 bases). Germline lookup yields CDR1 SGHRS and CDR2 YFSETQ. V shed 4 bases and J shed 6 bases, with 17 bases lying between them. The CDR3 extends over 15 amino acids. CDR3 protein: CASSLVTGSFNEQFF. Here the CDR3 DNA reads TGCGCCAGCAGCCTGGTTACAGGGTCGTTCAATGAGCAGTTCTTC.

This clonotype has at least ten counts. The V call is TRBV19, the J call TRBJ1-2; unclear D gene. CDR1 and CDR2 from the germline V gene are LNHDA and SQIVND (reference sequence). The CDR3 runs 14 residues. V lost 1 base and J lost 4, with 10 bases in between. The CDR3 region has the DNA TGTGCCAGTAGTATAGTTCAGAAGGGCTATGGCTACACCTTC. It yields the protein CASSIVQKGYGYTF.

The table lists this clonotype with a few counts. The CDR3 sequence: CASSPPQGVSSYNEQFF. CDR3 bases: TGTGCCAGCTCACCACCTCAGGGGGTAAGCTCCTACAATGAGCAGTTCTTC. The chain has TRBV18 and TRBJ2-1; 7 nucleotides match TRBD1. The CDR3 runs to 17 residues. Germline V gene sequence: CDR1 KGHSH, CDR2 LQKENI. Trimming took 0 bases from V and 0 from J; bases not matched to a gene: 5. The entire variable domain, with the rest obtained from reference TRBV18 and TRBJ2-1, is as follows: NAGVMQNPRHLVRRRGQEARLRCSPMKGHSHVYWYRQLPEEGLKFMVYLQKENIIDESGMPKERFSAEFPKEGPSILRIQQVVRGDSAAYFCASSPPQGVSSYNEQFFGPGTRLTVL.

As regards this clonotype: A much larger clone lies a single base off, so this may be a read error. This chain uses TRBV6-1 with TRBJ1-2; no definite D call. CDR1 MNHNS and CDR2 SASEGT come from the germline V gene. The CDR3 sequence is 12 residues long. The CDR3 region has the DNA TGTGCCAGCAGACGGGCGAACTATGGCCACACCTTC. Amino acid sequence: CASRRANYGHTF.

This rearrangement joins TRBV7-9 to TRBJ2-3; no firm D call. The germline V and J ends were trimmed by 5 bases and 5 bases, with 11 bases remaining between them. The CDR3 runs to 13 residues. Germline V lookup: CDR1 SEHNR, CDR2 FQNEAQ (reference sequence). The CDR3 DNA reads TGTGCCAGCAGCCCGCCCACGAGAGATACGCAGTATTTT. This sequence encodes CASSPPTRDTQYF.

J is TRBJ2-7 and V is TRBV2; no firm D call. Germline CDR1 and CDR2: SNHLY and FYNNEI. The length of the CDR3 is 13 residues. Trimming removed 7 bases at V and 4 bases at J, with 14 bases between. For the CDR3, the DNA is TGTGCCAGCACTCCATACCTCGGTTACGAGCAGTACTTC. Its protein is CASTPYLGYEQYF. Looking up the rest from reference TRBV2 and TRBJ2-7 gives the full variable domain: EPEVTQTPSHQVTQMGQEVILRCVPISNHLYFYWYRQILGQKVEFLVSFYNNEISEKSEIFDDQFSVERPDGSNFTLKIRSTKLEDSAMYFCASTPYLGYEQYFGPGTRLTVT.

V is TRBV20-1 and J is TRBJ1-5; D is ambiguous. V dropped 3 bases and J dropped 5 bases, with 17 bases sitting between them. There are 15 residues in the CDR3. The germline CDR1 and CDR2 sequences are DFQATT and SNEGSKA (reference sequence). Here the CDR3 DNA reads TGCAGTGCTAGTCCCCGTGAGGGAGCTTATCAGCCCCAGCATTTT. This codes for CSASPREGAYQPQHF.

The chain recombines TRBV4-2 with TRBJ2-3; 9 nucleotides line up with TRBD2. Per germline, CDR1 LGHNA and CDR2 YNFKEQ. This CDR3 is 14 amino acids long. The ends lost 11 bases at V and 1 base at J; junction bases unmatched: 7. This CDR3 is CADSQRGGTDTQYF. CDR3 nucleotide sequence: TGTGCCGACAGCCAGCGGGGGGGCACAGATACGCAGTATTTT.